Reported below is one T cell receptor (beta chain). What it recognizes is unknown. V dropped 6 bases and J dropped 8; count of bases not matched to a gene: 9. Germline lookup yields CDR1 SGHTA and CDR2 FQGNSA. This CDR3 contains 13 residues. The data were obtained in a study of shared clonotypes between healthy human individuals. The data were produced by immunoSEQ multiplex PCR, yet TCRdb's version contains in-frame clones alone and is incomplete. The data show about 2.3 million clones, 80% to 95% seen once. Study-wide results and caveats: Estimated richness was generally greater in naive than memory subsets.

The clonotype comes from a man between 18 and 29 years old in good health. Some clones in this sample may be carry-over from other donors' samples. The sequenced material came from naive CD4+ T cells from PBMCs. As to subset: CD45RA+ positively selected. The rearrangement joins TRBV7-2 to TRBJ1-1, with 7 positions matching TRBD1. CDR3 DNA sequence: TGTGCCAGCAGACGACAGGGTGGGGGGGAAGCTTTCTTT. It encodes CASRRQGGGEAFF. The full variable domain, completed using reference TRBV7-2 and TRBJ1-1, is GAGVSQSPSNKVTEKGKDVELRCDPISGHTALYWYRQSLGQGLEFLIYFQGNSAPDKSGLPSDRFSAERTGGSVSTLTIQRTQQEDSAVYLCASRRQGGGEAFFGQGTRLTVV.